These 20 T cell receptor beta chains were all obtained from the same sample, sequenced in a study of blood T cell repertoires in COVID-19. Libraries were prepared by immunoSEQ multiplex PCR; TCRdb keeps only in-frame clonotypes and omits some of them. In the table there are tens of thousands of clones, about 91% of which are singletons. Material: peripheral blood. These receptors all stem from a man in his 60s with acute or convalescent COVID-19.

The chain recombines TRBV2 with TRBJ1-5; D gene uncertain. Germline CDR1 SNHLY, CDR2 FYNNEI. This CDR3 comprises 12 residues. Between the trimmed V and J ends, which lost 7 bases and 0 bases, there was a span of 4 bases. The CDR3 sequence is CASTDSNQPQHF. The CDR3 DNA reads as TGTGCCAGCACAGATAGCAATCAGCCCCAGCATTTT.

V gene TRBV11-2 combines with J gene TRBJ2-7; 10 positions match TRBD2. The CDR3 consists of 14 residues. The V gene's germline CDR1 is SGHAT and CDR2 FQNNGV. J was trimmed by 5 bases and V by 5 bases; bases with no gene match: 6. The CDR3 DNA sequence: TGTGCCAGCAGCAACCTAGCGGGAGACGACGAGCAGTACTTC. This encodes CASSNLAGDDEQYF. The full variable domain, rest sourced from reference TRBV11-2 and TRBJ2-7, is EAGVAQSPRYKIIEKRQSVAFWCNPISGHATLYWYQQILGQGPKLLIQFQNNGVVDDSQLPKDRFSAERLKGVDSTLKIQPAKLEDSAVYLCASSNLAGDDEQYFGPGTRLTVT.

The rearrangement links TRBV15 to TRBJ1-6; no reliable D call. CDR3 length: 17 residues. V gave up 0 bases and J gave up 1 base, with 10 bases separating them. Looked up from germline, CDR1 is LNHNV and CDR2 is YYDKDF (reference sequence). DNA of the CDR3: TGTGCCACCAGCAGAGATCCCCCGGTTTCCTATAATTCACCCCTCCACTTT. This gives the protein CATSRDPPVSYNSPLHF.

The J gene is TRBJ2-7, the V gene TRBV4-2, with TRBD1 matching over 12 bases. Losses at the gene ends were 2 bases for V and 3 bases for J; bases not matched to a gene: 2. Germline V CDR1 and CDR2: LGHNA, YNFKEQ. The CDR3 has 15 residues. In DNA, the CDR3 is TGTGCCAGCAGCCAACGGGACAGGGGGCTCTACGAGCAGTACTTC. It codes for CASSQRDRGLYEQYF.

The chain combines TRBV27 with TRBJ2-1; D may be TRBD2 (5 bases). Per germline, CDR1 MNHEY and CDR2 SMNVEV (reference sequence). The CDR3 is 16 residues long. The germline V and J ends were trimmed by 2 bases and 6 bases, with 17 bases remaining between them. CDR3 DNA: TGTGCCAGCAGTTTACTACTAGTTAGGGATCGCAATGAGCAGTTCTTC. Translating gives CASSLLLVRDRNEQFF.

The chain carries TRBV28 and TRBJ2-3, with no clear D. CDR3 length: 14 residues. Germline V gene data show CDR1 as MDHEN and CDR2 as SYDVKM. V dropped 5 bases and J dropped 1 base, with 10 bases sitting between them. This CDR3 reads CASSPQGGTDTQYF. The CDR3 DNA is TGTGCCAGCAGTCCCCAAGGAGGCACAGATACGCAGTATTTT.

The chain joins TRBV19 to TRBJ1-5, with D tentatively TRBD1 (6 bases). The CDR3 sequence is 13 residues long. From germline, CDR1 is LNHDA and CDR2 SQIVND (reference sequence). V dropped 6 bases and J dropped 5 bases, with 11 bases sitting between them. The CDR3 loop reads CASRSQGYQPQHF. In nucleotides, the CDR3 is TGTGCCAGTAGGTCACAGGGATATCAGCCCCAGCATTTT.

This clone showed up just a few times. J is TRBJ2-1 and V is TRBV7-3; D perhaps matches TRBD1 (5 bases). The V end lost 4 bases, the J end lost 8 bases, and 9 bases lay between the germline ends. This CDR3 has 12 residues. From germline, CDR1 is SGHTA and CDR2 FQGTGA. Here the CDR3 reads CASSSQGYEQFF. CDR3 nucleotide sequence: TGTGCCAGCAGCTCTCAGGGCTATGAGCAGTTCTTC.

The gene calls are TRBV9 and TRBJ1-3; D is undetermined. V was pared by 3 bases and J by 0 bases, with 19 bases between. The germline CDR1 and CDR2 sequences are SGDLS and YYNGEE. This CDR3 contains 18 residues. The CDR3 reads CASSARLSPFFSGNTIYF. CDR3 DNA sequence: TGTGCCAGCAGCGCCCGACTCTCCCCCTTTTTCTCTGGAAACACCATATATTTT.

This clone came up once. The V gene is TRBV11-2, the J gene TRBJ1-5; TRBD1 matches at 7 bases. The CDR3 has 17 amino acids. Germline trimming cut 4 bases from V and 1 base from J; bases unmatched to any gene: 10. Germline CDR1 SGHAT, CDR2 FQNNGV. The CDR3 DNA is TGTGCCAGCAGCTCGGGACAGCCTGGGTTCAGCAATCAGCCCCAGCATTTT. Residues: CASSSGQPGFSNQPQHF.

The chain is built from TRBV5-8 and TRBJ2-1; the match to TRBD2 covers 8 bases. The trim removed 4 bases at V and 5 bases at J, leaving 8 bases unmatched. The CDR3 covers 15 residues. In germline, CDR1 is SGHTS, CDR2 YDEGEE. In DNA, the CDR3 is TGTGCCAGCAGCCGCACCGGGACTAGAGACAATGAGCAGTTCTTC. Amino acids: CASSRTGTRDNEQFF.

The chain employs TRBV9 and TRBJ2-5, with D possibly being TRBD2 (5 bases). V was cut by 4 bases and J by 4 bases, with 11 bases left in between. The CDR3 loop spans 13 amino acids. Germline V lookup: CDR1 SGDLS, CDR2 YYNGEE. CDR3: CASSSGVGETQYF. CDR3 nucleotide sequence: TGTGCCAGCAGCTCCGGGGTCGGAGAGACCCAGTACTTC.

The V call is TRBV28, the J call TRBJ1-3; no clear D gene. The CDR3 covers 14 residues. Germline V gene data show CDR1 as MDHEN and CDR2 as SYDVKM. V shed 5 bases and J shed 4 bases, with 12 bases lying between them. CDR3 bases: TGTGCCAGCAGTCCCGGGAGGTGGGGAAACACCATATATTTT. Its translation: CASSPGRWGNTIYF. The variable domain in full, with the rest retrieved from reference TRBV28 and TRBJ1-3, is DVKVTQSSRYLVKRTGEKVFLECVQDMDHENMFWYRQDPGLGLRLIYFSYDVKMKEKGDIPEGYSVSREKKERFSLILESASTNQTSMYLCASSPGRWGNTIYFGEGSWLTVV.

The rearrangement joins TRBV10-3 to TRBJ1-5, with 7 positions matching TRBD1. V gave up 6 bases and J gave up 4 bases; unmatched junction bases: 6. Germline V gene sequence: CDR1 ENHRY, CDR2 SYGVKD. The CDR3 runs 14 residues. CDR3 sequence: CAIRDAGGNQPQHF. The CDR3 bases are TGTGCCATCAGAGACGCAGGGGGGAATCAGCCCCAGCATTTT.

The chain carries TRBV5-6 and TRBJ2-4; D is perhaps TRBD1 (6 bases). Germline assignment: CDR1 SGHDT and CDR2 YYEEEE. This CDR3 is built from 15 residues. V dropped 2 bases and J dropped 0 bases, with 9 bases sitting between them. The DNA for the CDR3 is TGTGCCAGCAGCTTCTACAGGGTAGCCAAAAACATTCAGTACTTC. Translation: CASSFYRVAKNIQYF.

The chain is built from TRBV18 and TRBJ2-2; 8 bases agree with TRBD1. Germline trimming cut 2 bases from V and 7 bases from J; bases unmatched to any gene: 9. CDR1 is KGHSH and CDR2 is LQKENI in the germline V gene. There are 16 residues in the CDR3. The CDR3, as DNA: TGTGCCAGCTCACCAGCGCCAGGGGGCGCCATCGGGGAGCTGTTTTTT. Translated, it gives CASSPAPGGAIGELFF.

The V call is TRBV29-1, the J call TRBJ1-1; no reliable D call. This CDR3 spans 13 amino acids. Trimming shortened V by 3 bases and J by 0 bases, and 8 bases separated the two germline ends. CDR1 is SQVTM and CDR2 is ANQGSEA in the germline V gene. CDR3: CSVESQMNTEAFF. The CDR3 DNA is TGCAGCGTTGAGTCACAGATGAACACTGAAGCTTTCTTT.

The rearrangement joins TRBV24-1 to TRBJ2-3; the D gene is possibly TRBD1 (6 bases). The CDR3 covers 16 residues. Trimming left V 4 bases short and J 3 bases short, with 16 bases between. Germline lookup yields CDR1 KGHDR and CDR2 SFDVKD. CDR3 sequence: CATSDPLPGDTDTQYF. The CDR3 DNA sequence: TGTGCCACCAGTGACCCACTCCCAGGGGATACAGATACGCAGTATTTT.

The CDR3 loop reads CASSSRLAGGTDTQYF. In DNA, the CDR3 is TGCGCCAGCAGCTCGAGACTAGCGGGAGGCACAGATACGCAGTATTTT. The chain uses TRBV5-1 and TRBJ2-3; 12 bases fit TRBD2. This CDR3 contains 16 residues. CDR1 and CDR2 (germline): SGHRS, YFSETQ. J was trimmed by 1 base and V by 3 bases; bases with no gene match: 3.

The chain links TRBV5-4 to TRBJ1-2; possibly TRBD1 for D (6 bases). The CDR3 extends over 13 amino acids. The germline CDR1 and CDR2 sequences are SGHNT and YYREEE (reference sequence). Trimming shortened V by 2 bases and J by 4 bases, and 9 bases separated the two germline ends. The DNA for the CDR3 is TGTGCCAGCAGCTTCCAGGGGAGCTATGGCTACACCTTC. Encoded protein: CASSFQGSYGYTF.